The TCR beta chain under discussion was sequenced for a study of chemoradiotherapy in HPV16-positive cancers. Trimming removed 7 bases at V and 6 bases at J, with 22 bases between. Germline-derived CDR1 and CDR2 are MDHEN and SYDVKM. The length of the CDR3 is 15 residues. The study, taken as a whole, reports: In HPV16-positive patients, HPV-responsive T-cell expansion tracked better recurrence-free survival. Candidate HPV-specific clones and E7-related TCR motifs grew in tumor during treatment. The functional HPV-specific definition rests on just two HPV16-positive patients.

The data were produced by immunoSEQ multiplex PCR, yet TCRdb's version contains in-frame clones alone and is incomplete. This table holds about 5,000 clones, over 75% found once. As concerns this clone: Its antigen is undetermined.

Repeated repertoire sampling spanned the course of chemoradiotherapy. Sequencing was performed on tumor tissue, taken from a patient who underwent chemoradiotherapy. The TCR comes from a human donor with HPV-associated anogenital cancer. V gene TRBV28 combines with J gene TRBJ2-7; possible D gene TRBD1, 6 bases. The CDR3 sequence is CASTPRNRESSEQYF. The DNA of the CDR3 is TGTGCCAGCACCCCGAGGAACAGGGAGTCATCCGAGCAGTACTTC.